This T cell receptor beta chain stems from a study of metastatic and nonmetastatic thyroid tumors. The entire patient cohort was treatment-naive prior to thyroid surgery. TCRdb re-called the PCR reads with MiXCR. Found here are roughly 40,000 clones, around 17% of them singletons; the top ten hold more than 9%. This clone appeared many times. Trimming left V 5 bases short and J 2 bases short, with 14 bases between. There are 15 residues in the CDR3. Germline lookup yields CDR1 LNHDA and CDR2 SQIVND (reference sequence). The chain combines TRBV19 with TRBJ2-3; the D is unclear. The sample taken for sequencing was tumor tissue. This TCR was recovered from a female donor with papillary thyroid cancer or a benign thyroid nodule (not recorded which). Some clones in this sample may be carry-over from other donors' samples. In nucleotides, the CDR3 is TGTGCCAGTAGTTCTTGGGGATTTCTCACAGATACGCAGTATTTT. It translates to CASSSWGFLTDTQYF. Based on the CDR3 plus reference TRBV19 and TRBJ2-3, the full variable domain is DGGITQSPKYLFRKEGQNVTLSCEQNLNHDAMYWYRQDPGQGLRLIYYSQIVNDFQKGDIAEGYSVSREKKESFPLTVTSAQKNPTAFYLCASSSWGFLTDTQYFGPGTRLTVL.